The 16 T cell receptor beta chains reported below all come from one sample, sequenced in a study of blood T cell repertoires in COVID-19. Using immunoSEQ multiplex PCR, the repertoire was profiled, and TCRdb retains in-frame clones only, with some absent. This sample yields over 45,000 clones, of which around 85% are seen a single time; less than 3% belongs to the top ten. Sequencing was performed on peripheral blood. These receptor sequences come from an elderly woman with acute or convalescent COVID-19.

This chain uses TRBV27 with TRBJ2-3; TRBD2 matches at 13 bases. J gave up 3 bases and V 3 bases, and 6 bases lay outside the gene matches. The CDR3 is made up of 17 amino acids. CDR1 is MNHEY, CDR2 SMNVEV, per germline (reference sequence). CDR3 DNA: TGTGCCAGCAGTTTCACTAGCGGGGGGGTTGGTACAGATACGCAGTATTTT. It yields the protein CASSFTSGGVGTDTQYF.

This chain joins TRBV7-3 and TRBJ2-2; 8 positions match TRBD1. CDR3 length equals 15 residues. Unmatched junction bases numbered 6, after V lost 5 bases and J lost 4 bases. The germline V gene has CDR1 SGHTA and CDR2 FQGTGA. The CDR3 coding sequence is TGTGCCAGCAGCCCCAGGGGGCCGGGCACCGGGGAGCTGTTTTTT. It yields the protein CASSPRGPGTGELFF.

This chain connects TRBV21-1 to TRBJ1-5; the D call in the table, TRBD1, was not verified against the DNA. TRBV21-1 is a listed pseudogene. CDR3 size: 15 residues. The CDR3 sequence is CASSTGQDSNQPQHF. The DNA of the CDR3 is TGTGCCAGCAGCACCGGACAGGATAGCAATCAGCCCCAGCATTTT.

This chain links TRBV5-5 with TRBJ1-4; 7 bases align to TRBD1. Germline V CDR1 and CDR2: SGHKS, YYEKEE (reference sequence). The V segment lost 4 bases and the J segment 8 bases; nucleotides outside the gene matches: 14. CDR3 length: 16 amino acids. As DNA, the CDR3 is TGTGCCAGCAGCGCGGGACAGTGGATAGTTCACGAAAAACTGTTTTTT. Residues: CASSAGQWIVHEKLFF.

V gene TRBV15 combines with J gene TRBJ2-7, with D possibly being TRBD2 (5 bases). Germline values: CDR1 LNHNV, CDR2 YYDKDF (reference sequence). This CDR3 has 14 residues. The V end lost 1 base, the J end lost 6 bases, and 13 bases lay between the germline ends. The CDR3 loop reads CATSRAGPSSEQYF. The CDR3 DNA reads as TGTGCCACCAGCAGAGCCGGACCTAGCTCCGAGCAGTACTTC.

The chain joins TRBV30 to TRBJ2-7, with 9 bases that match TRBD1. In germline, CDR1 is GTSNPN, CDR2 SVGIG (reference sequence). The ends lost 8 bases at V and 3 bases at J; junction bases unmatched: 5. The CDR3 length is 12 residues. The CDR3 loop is CAGSTGGYEQYF. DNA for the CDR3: TGTGCCGGGTCGACAGGGGGCTACGAGCAGTACTTC.

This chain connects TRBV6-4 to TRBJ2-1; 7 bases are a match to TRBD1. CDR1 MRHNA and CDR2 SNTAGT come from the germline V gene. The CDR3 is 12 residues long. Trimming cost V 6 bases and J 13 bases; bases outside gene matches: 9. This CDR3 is CASSEPGQRQFF. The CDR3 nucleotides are TGTGCCAGCAGCGAACCGGGACAGAGACAGTTCTTC.

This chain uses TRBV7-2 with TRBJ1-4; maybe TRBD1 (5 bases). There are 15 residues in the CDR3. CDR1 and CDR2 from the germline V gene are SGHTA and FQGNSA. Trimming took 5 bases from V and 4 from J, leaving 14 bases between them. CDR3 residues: CASSPLLGGNEKLFF. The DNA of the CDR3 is TGTGCCAGCAGCCCTCTACTGGGGGGTAATGAAAAACTGTTTTTT.

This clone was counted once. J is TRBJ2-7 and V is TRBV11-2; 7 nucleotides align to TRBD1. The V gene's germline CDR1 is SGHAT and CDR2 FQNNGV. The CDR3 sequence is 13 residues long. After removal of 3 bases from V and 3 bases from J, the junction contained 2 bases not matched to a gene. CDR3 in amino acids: CASSLGQLYEQYF. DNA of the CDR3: TGTGCCAGCAGCTTGGGACAGCTCTACGAGCAGTACTTC.

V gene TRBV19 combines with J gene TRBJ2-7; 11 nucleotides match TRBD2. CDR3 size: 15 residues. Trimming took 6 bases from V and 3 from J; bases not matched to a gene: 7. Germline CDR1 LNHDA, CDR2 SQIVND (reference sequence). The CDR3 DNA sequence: TGTGCCAGTAGCCCGATAGCGGGGGGGCTCTACGAGCAGTACTTC. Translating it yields CASSPIAGGLYEQYF. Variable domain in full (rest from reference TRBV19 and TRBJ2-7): DGGITQSPKYLFRKEGQNVTLSCEQNLNHDAMYWYRQDPGQGLRLIYYSQIVNDFQKGDIAEGYSVSREKKESFPLTVTSAQKNPTAFYLCASSPIAGGLYEQYFGPGTRLTVT.

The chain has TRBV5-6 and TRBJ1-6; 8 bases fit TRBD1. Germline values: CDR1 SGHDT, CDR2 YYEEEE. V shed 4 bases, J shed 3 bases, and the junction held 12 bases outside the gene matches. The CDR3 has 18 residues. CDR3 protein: CASSLRLTGVNYNSPLHF. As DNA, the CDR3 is TGTGCCAGCAGCCTCCGGCTGACAGGGGTCAACTATAATTCACCCCTCCACTTT.

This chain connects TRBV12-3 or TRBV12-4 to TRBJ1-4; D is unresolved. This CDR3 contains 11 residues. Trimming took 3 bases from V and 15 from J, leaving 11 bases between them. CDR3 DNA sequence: TGTGCCAGCAGTTTTGGAGACGTCTTGTTTTTT. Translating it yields CASSFGDVLFF.

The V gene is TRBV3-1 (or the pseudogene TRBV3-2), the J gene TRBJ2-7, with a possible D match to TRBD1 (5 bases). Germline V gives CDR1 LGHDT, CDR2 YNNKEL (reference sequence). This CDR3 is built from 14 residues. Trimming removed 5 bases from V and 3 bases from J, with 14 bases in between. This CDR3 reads CASSLQGVGYEQYF. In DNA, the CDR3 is TGTGCCAGCAGCTTGCAGGGTGTGGGCTACGAGCAGTACTTC.

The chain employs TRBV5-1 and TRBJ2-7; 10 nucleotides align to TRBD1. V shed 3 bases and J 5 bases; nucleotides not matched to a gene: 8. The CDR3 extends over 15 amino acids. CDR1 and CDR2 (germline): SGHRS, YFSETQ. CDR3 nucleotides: TGCGCCAGCAGCTCATCCGGGACAGGGGCCCACGAGCAGTACTTC. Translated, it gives CASSSSGTGAHEQYF.

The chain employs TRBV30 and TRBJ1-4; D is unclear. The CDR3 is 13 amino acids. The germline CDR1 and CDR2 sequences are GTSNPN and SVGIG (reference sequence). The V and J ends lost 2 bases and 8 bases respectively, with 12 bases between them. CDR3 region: CAWSSLAGEKLFF. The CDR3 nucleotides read TGTGCCTGGAGTTCTCTGGCAGGAGAAAAACTGTTTTTT.

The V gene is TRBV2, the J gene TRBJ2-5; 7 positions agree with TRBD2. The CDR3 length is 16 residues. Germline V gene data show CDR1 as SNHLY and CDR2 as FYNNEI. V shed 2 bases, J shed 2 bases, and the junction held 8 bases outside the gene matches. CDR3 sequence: CASSESGVGGQETQYF. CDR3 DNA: TGTGCCAGCAGTGAATCCGGGGTCGGGGGGCAAGAGACCCAGTACTTC.